This entry concerns a single T cell receptor beta chain. The CDR3 is made up of 16 amino acids. Trimming cost V 5 bases and J 10 bases; bases outside gene matches: 12. The germline V gene has CDR1 SGHAT and CDR2 FQNNGV. Original methodology: Reference gene primer amplification gave nucleated cell count estimates. Method: immunoSEQ multiplex PCR; TCRdb's copy keeps in-frame clones and lacks some. The V and J calls and clone size were taken over from that table, and D and trimming were inferred from the DNA. Of approximately 220,000 clones in the sample, roughly 80% are singletons; the top ten hold 8.5% to 12%. These data come from a study of blood T cell repertoires in COVID-19. About the research overall: Some COVID-19 samples were acute and others convalescent; all came from the United States, Italy and Spain. T cells, B-cell-depleted T cells, or PBMCs supplied cDNA or gDNA.

Sequencing was carried out using peripheral blood. The chain couples TRBV11-2 to TRBJ2-1, with 12 positions matching TRBD2. This receptor was taken from an elderly woman with acute or convalescent COVID-19. The CDR3 here is CASSPELAGGLGEQFF. CDR3 coding DNA: TGTGCCAGCAGCCCCGAACTAGCGGGAGGATTGGGAGAGCAGTTCTTC.